Each of the 22 T cell receptor beta chains below was sequenced from the same sample in a study of cytomegalovirus exposure and HLA in healthy donors. This PCR relied on a set of 60 Vbeta primers and 13 Jbeta primers. Assay used: immunoSEQ multiplex PCR; TCRdb lists only in-frame clones, some missing. The sample carries 100,000 to 150,000 clones, 70% to 80% recorded once. What was sequenced was PBMCs. The receptors here all came from a woman aged 55-69 years in good health and CMV-seropositive.

This clone was detected only a few times. This sequence joins TRBV7-9 and TRBJ2-5; TRBD1 agrees at 8 bases. V shed 5 bases and J 2 bases; nucleotides not matched to a gene: 7. Germline V gene sequence: CDR1 SEHNR, CDR2 FQNEAQ (reference sequence). The CDR3 has 15 residues. In nucleotides, the CDR3 is TGTGCCAGCAGCCTCGCCCAGGGGGCTCAAGAGACCCAGTACTTC. Its translation is CASSLAQGAQETQYF.

The J gene is TRBJ2-5, the V gene TRBV6-5, with 7 bases that match TRBD1. With the DNA end fitting TRBJ2-7 better, the J assignment may be wrong. The CDR3 spans 13 residues. The germline V gene encodes CDR1 MNHEY and CDR2 SVGAGI. The CDR3, as DNA: TGTGCCAGCATAAGACAGGGCGGCTACGAGCAGTACTTC. This sequence encodes CASIRQGGYEQYF.

The chain employs TRBV25-1 and TRBJ1-6; 9 positions agree with TRBD1. Germline loops: CDR1 MGHDK, CDR2 SYGVNS. The trim removed 5 bases at V and 5 bases at J, leaving 7 bases unmatched. CDR3 length: 16 residues. In nucleotides, the CDR3 is TGTGCCAGCAGTTATCCGGGACAGGGAGATAATTCACCCCTCCACTTT. Protein sequence: CASSYPGQGDNSPLHF.

Of note for this clone: The junction departs from germline at one end; a sequencing error may be responsible. J is TRBJ2-5 and V is TRBV19, with 10 bases fitting TRBD2. This CDR3 spans 16 amino acids. Per the germline V gene, CDR1 is LNHDA and CDR2 is SQIVND (reference sequence). The CDR3 is CASSRPSGGSQGTQYF. The CDR3 DNA is TGTGCCAGTAGTCGACCTAGCGGGGGATCTCAAGGGACCCAGTACTTC.

This chain's CDR3 is CASSLAADYGYTF. The CDR3 region has the DNA TGTGCCAGCAGCTTAGCGGCGGACTATGGCTACACCTTC. The chain links TRBV7-9 to TRBJ1-2; no clear D. The CDR3 has 13 amino acids. Trimming stripped 0 bases from V and 3 bases from J, with 5 bases between. CDR1 is SEHNR, CDR2 FQNEAQ, per germline (reference sequence).

There are a few counts of this clone. The chain joins TRBV27 to TRBJ2-5, with D hard to call. From germline, CDR1 is MNHEY and CDR2 SMNVEV (reference sequence). The V end was cut by 5 bases, the J end by 5 bases, with 12 bases between. The CDR3 consists of 13 residues. CDR3 sequence (DNA): TGTGCCAGCAGTCACCCCCTCCGGGAGACCCAGTACTTC. It specifies CASSHPLRETQYF.

The chain uses TRBV9 and TRBJ2-7; the match to TRBD1 covers 7 bases. CDR1 and CDR2 (germline): SGDLS, YYNGEE. With 3 bases clipped from V and 4 bases from J, the junction kept 10 bases outside the gene matches. This CDR3 is built from 15 residues. CDR3 protein: CASSASTGPPYEQYF. The CDR3 DNA follows: TGTGCCAGCAGCGCCTCGACAGGGCCTCCATACGAGCAGTACTTC.

The chain has TRBV10-1 and TRBJ1-4; D is possibly TRBD1 (6 bases). Per the germline V gene, CDR1 is WNHNN and CDR2 is SYGVQD (reference sequence). Trimming removed 6 bases from V and 5 bases from J, with 28 bases in between. The CDR3 is 19 amino acids. CDR3 sequence reads: CASSEGKGVGSRKNEKLFF. In DNA form, the CDR3 reads TGCGCCAGCAGCGAAGGGAAGGGGGTCGGTTCCCGGAAGAATGAAAAACTGTTTTTT.

The genes are TRBV2 and TRBJ1-2; 10 nucleotides match TRBD1. Germline values: CDR1 SNHLY, CDR2 FYNNEI. V lost 4 bases and J lost 2; bases outside the gene matches: 1. There are 14 residues in the CDR3. The CDR3 DNA follows: TGTGCCAGCAGTGGACAGGGGGCCAACTATGGCTACACCTTC. It encodes CASSGQGANYGYTF.

The genes are TRBV5-4 and TRBJ2-7, with 7 bases aligning to TRBD1. The CDR3 loop spans 14 amino acids. V lost 2 bases to trimming and J lost 6 bases; unmatched junction nucleotides: 8. Germline lookup yields CDR1 SGHNT and CDR2 YYREEE (reference sequence). This CDR3 is CASSFEQGMGEQYF. The CDR3 region has the DNA TGTGCCAGCAGCTTTGAACAGGGGATGGGCGAGCAGTACTTC. Drawing the rest from reference TRBV5-4 and TRBJ2-7, the complete variable domain is ETGVTQSPTHLIKTRGQQVTLRCSSQSGHNTVSWYQQALGQGPQFIFQYYREEENGRGNFPPRFSGLQFPNYSSELNVNALELDDSALYLCASSFEQGMGEQYFGPGTRLTVT.

This chain's CDR3 is CASSVWIAEGTDTQYF. The CDR3 DNA reads as TGTGCCAGCAGCGTATGGATTGCGGAGGGCACAGATACGCAGTATTTT. V is TRBV9 and J is TRBJ2-3; TRBD2 is a possible D gene (5 bases). V shed 1 base and J shed 1 base, with 13 bases lying between them. The germline V gene encodes CDR1 SGDLS and CDR2 YYNGEE. The CDR3 runs 16 residues.

The count of this clone is one. The chain links TRBV9 to TRBJ2-2, with 8 bases that match TRBD2. CDR1 is SGDLS, CDR2 YYNGEE, per germline. Trimming cost V 2 bases and J 0 bases; bases outside gene matches: 6. The CDR3 extends over 17 amino acids. The CDR3 spells CASSVDGGASNTGELFF. The CDR3 coding sequence is TGTGCCAGCAGCGTCGACGGGGGGGCCTCGAACACCGGGGAGCTGTTTTTT.

The chain uses TRBV5-1 and TRBJ2-5, with 8 bases aligning to TRBD1. J gave up 4 bases and V 0 bases, and 11 bases lay outside the gene matches. The V gene's germline CDR1 is SGHRS and CDR2 YFSETQ. The CDR3 spans 17 residues. The CDR3 sequence is CASSLAGTGNPGETQYF. In DNA form, the CDR3 reads TGCGCCAGCAGCTTGGCCGGGACAGGCAATCCCGGAGAGACCCAGTACTTC.

The chain employs TRBV5-1 and TRBJ2-7, with 9 bases that match TRBD1. The germline CDR1 and CDR2 sequences are SGHRS and YFSETQ. The CDR3 length is 14 residues. The V segment lost 4 bases and the J segment 7 bases; nucleotides outside the gene matches: 9. This CDR3 is CASSPGTGNVEQYF. CDR3 nucleotides: TGCGCCAGCAGCCCCGGGACAGGGAATGTGGAGCAGTACTTC.

This chain links TRBV7-6 with TRBJ2-4; a possible D gene is TRBD1 (5 bases). Trimming pared 1 base from V and 5 bases from J, leaving 9 bases between. The CDR3 sequence is 14 residues long. Germline loops: CDR1 SGHVS, CDR2 FNYEAQ. CDR3 in amino acids: CASSLDVRENIQYF. CDR3 nucleotides: TGTGCCAGCAGCTTAGATGTCAGGGAAAACATTCAGTACTTC. The full variable domain, its missing parts supplied by reference TRBV7-6 and TRBJ2-4, is GAGVSQSPRYKVTKRGQDVALRCDPISGHVSLYWYRQALGQGPEFLTYFNYEAQQDKSGLPNDRFSAERPEGSISTLTIQRTEQRDSAMYRCASSLDVRENIQYFGAGTRLSVL.

The chain carries TRBV5-4 and TRBJ2-1; 15 bases agree with TRBD2. Germline V gene lookup returns CDR1 SGHNT and CDR2 YYREEE (reference sequence). Trimming at V came to 1 base and at J to 5 bases, leaving 1 base not matched to a gene. The CDR3 contains 16 residues. The CDR3 DNA sequence: TGTGCCAGCAGCTTGCGGACTAGCGGGGGGGACAATGAGCAGTTCTTC. This encodes CASSLRTSGGDNEQFF.

V and J are TRBV11-2 and TRBJ1-2, with TRBD1 identical over 7 bases. In germline, CDR1 is SGHAT, CDR2 FQNNGV. This CDR3 has 15 amino acids. The junction had 4 bases not matched to a gene; V was cut back by 3 bases and J by 0 bases. This CDR3 is CASSLDRPTNYGYTF. The CDR3 nucleotides are TGTGCCAGCAGCTTGGACAGGCCGACTAACTATGGCTACACCTTC.

The sample holds a few counts of this clone. CDR3 nucleotide sequence: TGTGCCAGCAGCCTTATGCGGGACGGGGAGCTGTTTTTT. Residues: CASSLMRDGELFF. V usage is TRBV11-2 and J usage is TRBJ2-2; D may be TRBD2 (6 bases). Germline values: CDR1 SGHAT, CDR2 FQNNGV. V lost 5 bases and J lost 7, with 11 bases in between. The length of the CDR3 is 13 residues.

This clone showed up just a few times. This chain links TRBV6-1 with TRBJ2-5; TRBD1 is a possible D gene (5 bases). CDR3 length: 13 residues. Germline V gene data show CDR1 as MNHNS and CDR2 as SASEGT. V lost 3 bases and J lost 4, with 9 bases in between. Here the CDR3 reads CASSEAGSETQYF. In DNA, the CDR3 is TGTGCCAGCAGTGAGGCAGGGTCAGAGACCCAGTACTTC.

The CDR3 region has the DNA TGTGCCAGCAGCTTGGGACAGGGAACAGATACGCAGTATTTT. It is translated as CASSLGQGTDTQYF. This chain joins TRBV7-3 and TRBJ2-3; 9 bases are a match to TRBD1. CDR3 size: 14 residues. V shed 3 bases, J shed 3 bases, and the junction held 1 base outside the gene matches. Germline V gene data show CDR1 as SGHTA and CDR2 as FQGTGA.

This clone was counted once. This sequence joins TRBV7-7 and TRBJ2-2, with TRBD1 matching 8 bases. The CDR3 is made up of 15 amino acids. V shed 5 bases, J shed 5 bases, and the junction held 7 bases outside the gene matches. CDR1 is SSHAT and CDR2 is FNYEAQ in the germline V gene (reference sequence). The CDR3 nucleotides read TGTGCCAGCAGCCCAGCGGACAGGGCGACCGGGGAGCTGTTTTTT. This gives the protein CASSPADRATGELFF.

J is TRBJ2-3 and V is TRBV23-1, with 8 bases fitting TRBD2. TRBV23-1 is an open reading frame whose function is uncertain. The CDR3 runs 17 residues. The junction had 12 bases not matched to a gene; V was cut back by 4 bases and J by 3 bases. CDR3 protein: CASSRPAGGRGTDTQYF. The CDR3 DNA sequence: TGCGCCAGCAGTCGTCCGGCGGGGGGTAGAGGGACAGATACGCAGTATTTT.